The 25 T cell receptor beta chains listed next were all sequenced from one sample in a study of tissue T cells after allogeneic stem cell transplantation. Sequenced by immunoSEQ multiplex PCR; TCRdb stores in-frame clones only, minus some. Altogether some 48,000 clones are present, around 67% being singletons, with the ten largest covering roughly 0.77%. Sequenced material: sorted cells pooled from one or two spleens. These receptors all come from a pool of C57BL/6 mice in good health.

Turning to this clone: Gene names are mouse gene names. Read sequence stops 1 residue before the CDR3 end, and the germline J gene provides the missing end. The genes are TRBV12-2 and TRBJ2-5; 9 bases are shared with TRBD2. The CDR3 length is 16 residues. The germline gives CDR1 SGHLS, CDR2 HYDKME. Germline trimming cut 0 bases from V and 2 bases from J; bases unmatched to any gene: 5. CDR3 region: CASSLWGGASQDTQYF. The sequenced part of the CDR3 DNA is TGTGCCAGCTCTCTCTGGGGGGGCGCGTCCCAAGACACCCAGTAC.

In the case of this clone: Mouse names are used for the genes. Read coverage stops 1 residue before the CDR3 terminus; the germline J gene supplies the remainder. The V gene is TRBV2, the J gene TRBJ1-2; D is possibly TRBD1 (5 bases). V lost 4 bases to trimming and J lost 0 bases, with 6 bases between them. The V gene's germline CDR1 is LGHNA and CDR2 YSYQKL. The CDR3 spans 13 residues. The CDR3 here is CASSRTTNSDYTF. Partial CDR3 DNA: TGTGCCAGCAGCCGGACAACAAACTCCGACTACACC.

A note on this clone: All gene names here are mouse names. The DNA ends 1 residue before the CDR3 does, and the rest of the CDR3 is filled in from the germline J gene. The chain employs TRBV13-1 and TRBJ1-3; weak D call: TRBD1 (6 bases). V was trimmed by 3 bases and J by 0 bases, leaving 10 bases between them. The length of the CDR3 is 15 residues. CDR1 and CDR2 from the germline V gene are NSHNY and SYGAGN. The covered CDR3 bases are TGTGCCAGCAGTGGGGGGGACAATTCTGGAAATACGCTCTAT. Translated, it gives CASSGGDNSGNTLY. The full-length CDR3 reads as CASSGGDNSGNTLYF.

To note about this clone: Gene names denote mouse genes. The CDR3 extends 1 residue past the end of the read, so its final part is completed from the germline J gene. V is TRBV19 and J is TRBJ2-3; D not certain. Germline values: CDR1 FNHDT, CDR2 SITEND (reference sequence). This CDR3 has 11 residues. The V end was cut by 2 bases, the J end by 6 bases, with 4 bases between. CDR3 sequence reads: CASSIRETLYF. The CDR3 bases that were read are TGTGCCAGCAGTATTCGGGAAACGCTGTAT.

As for this clone: Each gene name is a mouse one. The read comes to an end 1 residue before the CDR3 does, leaving the germline J gene to fill in the end. This rearrangement joins TRBV3 to TRBJ1-3, with 7 bases lining up with TRBD1. The CDR3 sequence is 16 residues long. V lost 4 bases and J lost 0; bases outside the gene matches: 6. Germline-derived CDR1 and CDR2 are SNHLY and FYNGKV (reference sequence). CDR3 bases read: TGTGCCAGCAGCTCCGGGGACAGCTATTCTGGAAATACGCTCTAT. Its translation: CASSSGDSYSGNTLY. The CDR3 reads in full as CASSSGDSYSGNTLYF.

Points on this clone: Gene names are mouse gene names. The sequenced fragment ends 1 residue before the CDR3 boundary, so the rest is inferred from the germline J gene. The sample contains more than one DNA sequence encoding this CDR3. The rearrangement links TRBV2 to TRBJ1-4; D might be TRBD1 (6 bases). The CDR3 covers 15 residues. Per germline, CDR1 LGHNA and CDR2 YSYQKL. The germline V and J ends were trimmed by 3 bases and 0 bases, with 8 bases remaining between them. The sequenced part of the CDR3 DNA is TGTGCCAGCAGCCAGGACAGAATTTCCAACGAAAGATTATTT. Amino acids: CASSQDRISNERLF. The CDR3, in full, reads CASSQDRISNERLFF.

Worth noting for this clone: Any gene name here is a mouse gene name. The CDR3 end is not reached by the read, which stops 1 residue before it; the germline J gene fills it in. The rearrangement uses TRBV29 and TRBJ2-2; 9 nucleotides align to TRBD1. V shed 7 bases, J shed 2 bases, and the junction held 5 bases outside the gene matches. The CDR3 spans 15 residues. CDR1 and CDR2 from the germline V gene are MSHET and SYDVDS. The CDR3 DNA, read in part, is TGTGCTAGCACCCCGACAGGGGGGAACACCGGGCAGCTCTAC. Its protein is CASTPTGGNTGQLY. The complete CDR3 reads CASTPTGGNTGQLYF.

In the case of this clone: Germline and genes here are mouse. The read comes to an end 1 residue before the CDR3 does, leaving the germline J gene to fill in the end. Other DNA variants within this sample encode the same CDR3. The chain is built from TRBV13-2 and TRBJ2-3; TRBD2 agrees at 10 bases. This CDR3 contains 15 residues. J was trimmed by 0 bases and V by 5 bases; bases with no gene match: 3. From germline, CDR1 is NNHNN and CDR2 SYGAGS (reference sequence). The CDR3 here is CASGDWGSSAETLYF. CDR3 bases read: TGTGCCAGCGGGGACTGGGGGTCTAGTGCAGAAACGCTGTAT.

About this clone: These gene names are mouse names. The read comes to an end 1 residue before the CDR3 does, leaving the germline J gene to fill in the end. The chain combines TRBV19 with TRBJ1-2; 7 positions match TRBD1. The germline gives CDR1 FNHDT, CDR2 SITEND (reference sequence). This CDR3 comprises 13 residues. With 3 bases clipped from V and 5 bases from J, the junction kept 4 bases outside the gene matches. The CDR3 is CASSKGGASDYTF. The sequenced part of the CDR3 DNA is TGTGCCAGCAGTAAAGGGGGCGCATCCGACTACACC.

Points on this clone: Gene names and germline refer to mouse. Coverage ceases 1 residue before the CDR3 finishes, and the germline J gene fills in the end. The V and J genes are TRBV13-3 and TRBJ1-1; D uncertain. The germline V gene has CDR1 NNHDY and CDR2 SYVADS. CDR3 size: 14 residues. Between the trimmed V and J ends, which lost 2 bases and 0 bases, there was a span of 8 bases. The DNA read from the CDR3 is TGTGCCAGCAGTGAGAGAGGGACAAACACAGAAGTCTTC. As protein: CASSERGTNTEVF. In full, the CDR3 is CASSERGTNTEVFF.

Comments on this clone: Any gene name here is a mouse gene name. CDR3 residues: CASSETNTEVFF. The sequenced part of the CDR3 DNA is TGTGCCAGCAGTGAAACAAACACAGAAGTCTTC. V usage is TRBV13-3 and J usage is TRBJ1-1; D ambiguous. The CDR3 end lies 1 residue beyond the end of the read and is filled in from the germline J gene. This CDR3 is built from 12 residues. CDR1 is NNHDY and CDR2 is SYVADS in the germline V gene. The V and J ends lost 2 bases and 0 bases respectively, with 2 bases between them.

A note on this clone: Gene names and germline refer to mouse. The sequence runs out 1 residue before the end of the CDR3; the remainder is reconstructed from the germline J gene. Different DNA sequences within this sample yield the same CDR3. The chain employs TRBV29 and TRBJ2-5, with D maybe TRBD2 (6 bases). CDR1 and CDR2 (germline): MSHET, SYDVDS. Trimming took 0 bases from V and 2 from J, leaving 6 bases between them. The CDR3 runs to 14 residues. CDR3 sequence: CASSLSGGQDTQYF. The sequenced part of the CDR3 DNA is TGTGCTAGCAGTTTATCTGGGGGCCAAGACACCCAGTAC.

Concerning this clone: Germline and genes: mouse. The read gets to within 1 residue of the CDR3 end, and the germline J gene fills in the rest. V and J are TRBV26 and TRBJ2-1, with unresolved D. This CDR3 has 14 residues. V lost 0 bases, J lost 7 bases, and 10 bases lay in between. Germline CDR1 is KGHPV and CDR2 is FQNQEV (reference sequence). The covered CDR3 bases are TGTGCCAGCAGTCTGTCACGGGGTGGGGCTGAGCAGTTC. It translates to CASSLSRGGAEQF. The whole CDR3 region reads CASSLSRGGAEQFF.

To note about this clone: Mouse gene names and germline throughout. The read ends 1 residue shy of where the CDR3 ends; the end is completed using the germline J gene. The V gene is TRBV16, the J gene TRBJ1-3, with 7 nucleotides matching TRBD1. Germline CDR1 and CDR2: SGHSA and FRNQAP. This CDR3 has 12 amino acids. The V gene end was trimmed by 4 bases and the J gene end by 8 bases; junction bases not matched to a gene: 2. The covered CDR3 bases are TGTGCAAGCAGCTCGACAGGGTATACGCTCTAT. Residues: CASSSTGYTLY. The CDR3 reads in full as CASSSTGYTLYF.

Concerning this clone: The gene symbols are mouse symbols. The read ends 1 residue shy of where the CDR3 ends; the end is completed using the germline J gene. The genes are TRBV16 and TRBJ1-2; a weak D match, TRBD1 (6 bases). V lost 0 bases and J 4 bases, leaving 15 bases between the germline ends. Germline CDR1 SGHSA, CDR2 FRNQAP. The CDR3 has 16 amino acids. The CDR3 DNA, read in part, is TGTGCAAGCAGCTTAGAAGGCAGGGAAGGGGGCTCCGACTACACC. Translating it yields CASSLEGREGGSDYT. The CDR3 in full is CASSLEGREGGSDYTF.

A note on this clone: Mouse gene names apply. The CDR3 end lies 1 residue beyond the end of the read and is filled in from the germline J gene. This rearrangement joins TRBV17 to TRBJ2-1; 8 nucleotides align to TRBD2. The CDR3 loop spans 15 amino acids. The germline gives CDR1 MNHDT, CDR2 YYDKIL. V dropped 5 bases and J dropped 2; count of bases not matched to a gene: 5. Incomplete CDR3 DNA: TGTGCTAGCAGTCACGACTGGGGAGACTATGCTGAGCAGTTC. It is translated as CASSHDWGDYAEQF. The full CDR3 is CASSHDWGDYAEQFF.

This clone occurred once. Genes here carry mouse names. The read terminates 1 residue ahead of where the CDR3 ends, so the germline J gene completes it. V is TRBV4 and J is TRBJ1-1; 8 bases are shared with TRBD1. Looked up from germline, CDR1 is LGHDT and CDR2 is YNNKQL (reference sequence). V dropped 5 bases and J dropped 1; count of bases not matched to a gene: 3. This CDR3 has 14 residues. This CDR3 is CASSTGTGNTEVFF. The part of the CDR3 DNA that was read is TGTGCCAGCAGCACCGGGACAGGAAACACAGAAGTCTTC. The whole variable domain, filled in from reference TRBV4 and TRBJ1-1, reads ETAVFQTPNYHVTQVGNEVSFNCKQTLGHDTMYWYKQDSKKLLKIMFSYNNKQLIVNETVPRRFSPQSSDKAHLNLRIKSVEPEDSAVYLCASSTGTGNTEVFFGKGTRLTVV.

In this sample, this clone turned up once. Gene names follow the mouse nomenclature. From the germline J gene comes the end of the CDR3, since the read stops 1 residue before it. The chain couples TRBV3 to TRBJ1-5, with unresolved D. The CDR3 has 15 residues. CDR1 is SNHLY and CDR2 is FYNGKV in the germline V gene (reference sequence). V lost 2 bases and J 0 bases, leaving 8 bases between the germline ends. CDR3 DNA, as far as it was read: TGTGCCAGCAGCTTACAGTTATATAACAACCAGGCTCCGCTT. This gives the protein CASSLQLYNNQAPL. The entire CDR3 protein reads CASSLQLYNNQAPLF. Variable domain in full (rest from reference TRBV3 and TRBJ1-5): GPKVLQIPSHQIIDMGQMVTLNCDPVSNHLYFYWYKQILGQQMEFLVNFYNGKVMEKSKLFKDQFSVERPDGSYFTLKIQPTALEDSAVYFCASSLQLYNNQAPLFGEGTRLSVL.

A single count supports this clone. The gene symbols are mouse symbols. The CDR3 bases that were read are TGTGCCAGCAGCCAAGTAAACAGAAACACAGAAGTCTTC. It specifies CASSQVNRNTEVF. The whole CDR3 reads CASSQVNRNTEVFF. J is TRBJ1-1 and V is TRBV2; D is undetermined. The read falls 1 residue short of the CDR3 end, and the missing part is taken from the germline J gene. The germline V gene has CDR1 LGHNA and CDR2 YSYQKL. Trimming left V 1 base short and J 1 base short, with 7 bases between. This CDR3 is 14 amino acids long.

This clone was observed a handful of times. Any gene name here is a mouse gene name. The read gets to within 1 residue of the CDR3 end, and the germline J gene fills in the rest. The chain joins TRBV1 to TRBJ2-1; 12 bases agree with TRBD1. The V segment lost 4 bases and the J segment 7 bases; nucleotides outside the gene matches: 5. There are 15 residues in the CDR3. Germline CDR1 and CDR2: NSQYPW and LRSPGD (reference sequence). The sequenced CDR3 bases are TGCACCTGCAGTGGGGGACAGGGGGCGCGAGCTGAGCAGTTC. This gives the protein CTCSGGQGARAEQF. The whole CDR3 region reads CTCSGGQGARAEQFF.

Comments on this clone: Each gene name is a mouse one. The missing CDR3 end, 1 residue past where the read stops, is filled in from the germline J gene. The V and J genes are TRBV12-2 and TRBJ2-7; unclear D gene. The germline gives CDR1 SGHLS, CDR2 HYDKME. CDR3 length: 12 residues. V lost 0 bases, J lost 4 bases, and 6 bases lay in between. The CDR3 is CASSLDQYEQYF. The sequenced part of the CDR3 DNA is TGTGCCAGCTCTCTCGACCAGTATGAACAGTAC.

In this sample, this clone turned up a few times. Genes here carry mouse names. The read ends 1 residue early relative to the CDR3; the germline J gene fills the gap. The rearrangement joins TRBV26 to TRBJ2-7; 7 nucleotides agree with TRBD1. Per germline, CDR1 KGHPV and CDR2 FQNQEV (reference sequence). Germline trimming cut 5 bases from V and 7 bases from J; bases unmatched to any gene: 5. The CDR3 consists of 12 residues. The part of the CDR3 DNA that was read is TGTGCCAGCAGTTACAGGGGTTGGGAACAGTAC. This translates into CASSYRGWEQY. The CDR3 in full is CASSYRGWEQYF.

In regard to this clone: Any gene name here is a mouse gene name. Sequencing ends 1 residue short of the CDR3 end; the germline J gene provides the rest. V gene TRBV31 combines with J gene TRBJ2-5, with D tentatively TRBD1 (6 bases). CDR1 GKSSPN and CDR2 SITVG come from the germline V gene. This CDR3 contains 15 residues. V lost 0 bases and J 2 bases, leaving 12 bases between the germline ends. CDR3: CAWSLEPGVQDTQYF. The sequenced part of the CDR3 DNA is TGTGCCTGGAGTCTAGAGCCAGGGGTCCAAGACACCCAGTAC.

As concerns this clone: Gene names and germline match the mouse. With the read ending 1 residue before the CDR3 end, the germline J gene is used to fill in that end. The chain uses TRBV3 and TRBJ1-3; TRBD1 aligns across 11 bases. Losses at the gene ends were 3 bases for V and 4 bases for J; bases not matched to a gene: 2. CDR1 SNHLY and CDR2 FYNGKV come from the germline V gene (reference sequence). The CDR3 runs to 15 residues. CDR3 DNA (partial): TGTGCCAGCAGCTTGGGGACAGGGGGAGGAAATACGCTCTAT. Its protein is CASSLGTGGGNTLY. The entire CDR3 reads CASSLGTGGGNTLYF.

Of note for this clone: Gene names and germline match the mouse. From the germline J gene comes the end of the CDR3, since the read stops 1 residue before it. The chain uses TRBV19 and TRBJ2-4; 9 nucleotides line up with TRBD1. This CDR3 contains 14 residues. The trim removed 4 bases at V and 4 bases at J, leaving 4 bases unmatched. Germline V CDR1 and CDR2: FNHDT, SITEND (reference sequence). The part of the CDR3 DNA that was read is TGTGCCAGCAGTTTCCGACAGGGGGAAAACACCTTGTAC. This sequence encodes CASSFRQGENTLY. The full CDR3 is CASSFRQGENTLYF.